Below are 22 T cell receptor beta chains sequenced from a single sample in a study of type 1 regulatory T cells. TCRdb reanalysed the reads using MiXCR and keeps one entry per CDR3 protein. The data show about 97,000 distinct CDR3 sequences, roughly a third seen once. Sample: CD4+ T cells, either the whole sample or a sorted fraction (not recorded which). Every receptor here comes from a human donor in good health.

Concerning this clonotype: Germline is not matched at one junction end, which may reflect a read error. The J gene is TRBJ2-7, the V gene TRBV7-9, with 9 bases aligning to TRBD2. The CDR3 is made up of 14 amino acids. Per germline, CDR1 SEHNR and CDR2 FQNEAQ (reference sequence). CDR3 coding DNA: TGTGCTAGCAGCTTAGGACTAGCGATCCACGAGCAGTACTTC. Amino acids: CASSLGLAIHEQYF.

J is TRBJ1-2 and V is TRBV6-5; D ambiguous. With 6 bases removed from V and 0 bases from J, the gap between germline ends came to 23 bases. The CDR3 has 18 residues. Per germline, CDR1 MNHEY and CDR2 SVGAGI. The CDR3 spells CASSTTRSGKSPNYGYTF. CDR3 coding DNA: TGTGCCAGCAGCACAACTCGATCGGGAAAGAGTCCTAACTATGGCTACACCTTC.

The rearrangement joins TRBV5-1 to TRBJ2-3, with D hard to call. CDR3 size: 12 residues. The ends were cut back, 2 bases at V and 2 bases at J, with 3 bases in the middle. From germline, CDR1 is SGHRS and CDR2 YFSETQ. CDR3 loop: CASSFVTDTQYF. CDR3 nucleotides: TGCGCCAGCAGCTTTGTCACAGATACGCAGTATTTT.

This clonotype was picked up many times. The V gene is TRBV2, the J gene TRBJ2-7, with 10 nucleotides matching TRBD1. Germline lookup yields CDR1 SNHLY and CDR2 FYNNEI. V lost 6 bases and J lost 1; bases outside the gene matches: 9. The CDR3 runs 16 residues. CDR3 in DNA: TGTGCCAGCAGAGGATCCGGACAGGGGGAGTCCTACGAGCAGTACTTC. This encodes CASRGSGQGESYEQYF.

In this sample, this clonotype turned up a few times. V usage is TRBV19 and J usage is TRBJ2-1, with TRBD2 identical over 13 bases. Germline CDR1 is LNHDA and CDR2 is SQIVND (reference sequence). Trimming cost V 5 bases and J 10 bases; bases outside gene matches: 5. CDR3 length: 14 amino acids. CDR3 amino acids: CASSLGLAGAEQFF. For the CDR3, the DNA is TGTGCCAGTAGTCTCGGACTAGCGGGAGCCGAGCAGTTCTTC.

The chain employs TRBV7-9 and TRBJ1-5, with 9 bases identical to TRBD1. CDR1 and CDR2 (germline): SEHNR, FQNEAQ (reference sequence). The CDR3 runs to 17 residues. After removal of 4 bases from V and 2 bases from J, the junction contained 9 bases not matched to a gene. Written as DNA, the CDR3 is TGTGCCAGCAGCTCGGGACAGGGTATTCGGGGCAATCAGCCCCAGCATTTT. It encodes CASSSGQGIRGNQPQHF.

The chain joins TRBV6-2 or TRBV6-3 to TRBJ1-1; TRBD1 might be the D (5 bases). CDR1 MNHEY and CDR2 SVGEGT come from the germline V gene. V lost 5 bases and J lost 2, with 12 bases in between. The CDR3 runs 14 residues. CDR3 amino acids: CASSTQGVNTEAFF. Here the CDR3 DNA reads TGTGCCAGCAGTACTCAGGGAGTCAACACTGAAGCTTTCTTT.

CDR3 sequence: CASSSAKGEETQYF. The DNA of the CDR3 is TGTGCCAGCAGCTCGGCAAAGGGCGAAGAGACCCAGTACTTC. The V gene is TRBV7-8, the J gene TRBJ2-5; the D is unclear. The length of the CDR3 is 14 residues. The germline CDR1 and CDR2 sequences are SGHVS and FQNEAQ. The V gene lost 4 bases and the J gene lost 3 bases, with 12 bases spanning the gap.

The V gene is TRBV4-1, the J gene TRBJ2-2; D is undetermined. Germline CDR1 MGHRA, CDR2 YSYEKL. The CDR3 is made up of 15 amino acids. The ends were cut back, 1 base at V and 2 bases at J, with 8 bases in the middle. The CDR3 here is CASSQGFPNTGELFF. The CDR3 DNA sequence: TGCGCCAGCAGCCAAGGTTTTCCAAACACCGGGGAGCTGTTTTTT.

This clonotype turned up a few times. The chain links TRBV20-1 to TRBJ1-2, with TRBD1 matching over 8 bases. CDR1 is DFQATT and CDR2 is SNEGSKA in the germline V gene (reference sequence). This CDR3 spans 16 amino acids. V lost 6 bases and J lost 8; bases outside the gene matches: 20. This chain's CDR3 is CSAPGGGSRQGIGYTF. In DNA, the CDR3 is TGCAGTGCCCCTGGAGGGGGCTCGCGACAGGGGATCGGCTACACCTTC.

The chain carries TRBV12-3 or TRBV12-4 and TRBJ2-5; 8 bases agree with TRBD1. The CDR3 is 14 residues long. V was clipped by 6 bases and J by 1 base; unmatched bases: 4. CDR3 sequence reads: CASRIGQGQETQYF. CDR3 sequence (DNA): TGTGCCAGCAGGATCGGACAGGGCCAAGAGACCCAGTACTTC.

The V call is TRBV12-3 or TRBV12-4, the J call TRBJ2-5; TRBD2 agrees at 14 bases. The CDR3 loop spans 16 amino acids. Trimming at V came to 7 bases and at J to 5 bases, leaving 9 bases not matched to a gene. This chain's CDR3 is CASTMTSGRAWETQYF. The DNA of the CDR3 is TGTGCCAGCACCATGACTAGCGGGAGGGCTTGGGAGACCCAGTACTTC.

The J gene is TRBJ2-3, the V gene TRBV7-8, with 7 bases lining up with TRBD2. Trimming took 0 bases from V and 6 from J; bases not matched to a gene: 6. CDR3 length equals 15 residues. Per germline, CDR1 SGHVS and CDR2 FQNEAQ. Here the CDR3 reads CASSLALGGGDTQYF. In nucleotides, the CDR3 is TGTGCCAGCAGCTTAGCTCTCGGCGGGGGTGATACGCAGTATTTT.

The sample holds a few counts of this clonotype. The chain joins TRBV29-1 to TRBJ1-1; 7 nucleotides match TRBD1. Trimming at V came to 7 bases and at J to 3 bases, leaving 5 bases not matched to a gene. The CDR3 contains 12 residues. Germline CDR1 is SQVTM and CDR2 is ANQGSEA. CDR3: CSGDRVDTEAFF. The CDR3 nucleotides read TGCAGCGGAGACAGGGTAGACACTGAAGCTTTCTTT.

The chain links TRBV6-1 to TRBJ2-1, with TRBD2 identical over 7 bases. Germline loops: CDR1 MNHNS, CDR2 SASEGT. V dropped 4 bases and J dropped 4; count of bases not matched to a gene: 13. CDR3 size: 17 residues. CDR3 sequence (DNA): TGTGCCAGCAGTGGCGGTGGTGCTAGCGGCGGATACAATGAGCAGTTCTTC. Protein product: CASSGGGASGGYNEQFF.

The table lists this clonotype with a few counts. Sequence at one end of the junction differs from germline and may be a read error. The chain carries TRBV5-5 and TRBJ1-1; D not resolved. CDR3 length: 13 amino acids. Germline values: CDR1 SGHKS, CDR2 YYEKEE (reference sequence). CDR3 residues: CTSSWAMNTEAFF. CDR3 DNA sequence: TGTACCAGCAGCTGGGCTATGAACACTGAAGCTTTCTTT.

The J gene is TRBJ2-1, the V gene TRBV7-2; the match to TRBD2 covers 7 bases. The CDR3 is made up of 16 amino acids. With V trimmed by 3 bases and J by 0 bases, 5 bases remained unmatched. In germline, CDR1 is SGHTA, CDR2 FQGNSA. The CDR3 region is CASSFASGSSYNEQFF. Written as DNA, the CDR3 is TGTGCCAGCAGCTTCGCTAGCGGCAGCTCCTACAATGAGCAGTTCTTC.

The chain employs TRBV28 and TRBJ2-1; TRBD2 matches at 8 bases. The CDR3 is 14 amino acids. The trim removed 8 bases at V and 4 bases at J, leaving 7 bases unmatched. CDR1 and CDR2 (germline): MDHEN, SYDVKM. Here the CDR3 reads CASGAGAGYNEQFF. Written as DNA, the CDR3 is TGTGCCAGCGGAGCGGGGGCCGGTTACAATGAGCAGTTCTTC.

With respect to this clonotype: Germline and junction disagree at one end, which may indicate a read error. This rearrangement joins TRBV5-6 to TRBJ2-1; TRBD2 aligns across 7 bases. The CDR3 is 17 amino acids. Germline V gene data show CDR1 as SGHDT and CDR2 as YYEEEE. CDR3 coding DNA: TGTGCCGGCAGCGGACTGGGGGGACTAAGCTCCTACAATGAGCAGTTCTTC. Translated, it gives CAGSGLGGLSSYNEQFF.

The J gene is TRBJ2-1, the V gene TRBV4-2; 9 bases agree with TRBD2. The germline CDR1 and CDR2 sequences are LGHNA and YNFKEQ. With 0 bases clipped from V and 8 bases from J, the junction kept 5 bases outside the gene matches. The CDR3 length is 15 residues. CDR3 DNA sequence: TGTGCCAGCAGCCAAGAGTTAGCGGGAGTCTATGAGCAGTTCTTC. Encoded protein: CASSQELAGVYEQFF.

Only a few counts were recorded for this clonotype. The rearrangement links TRBV7-9 to TRBJ2-5, with 16 positions matching TRBD2. With V trimmed by 5 bases and J by 2 bases, 14 bases remained unmatched. The CDR3 is 20 amino acids. Germline lookup yields CDR1 SEHNR and CDR2 FQNEAQ (reference sequence). The CDR3 sequence is CASSPKLGLAGGWKQETQYF. CDR3 nucleotide sequence: TGTGCCAGCAGCCCTAAGCTGGGACTAGCGGGAGGGTGGAAGCAAGAGACCCAGTACTTC.

The rearrangement links TRBV20-1 to TRBJ2-3; TRBD2 is a possible D gene (7 bases). V gave up 3 bases and J gave up 3 bases, with 13 bases separating them. Germline V gene data show CDR1 as DFQATT and CDR2 as SNEGSKA (reference sequence). The CDR3 sequence is 14 residues long. The chain's CDR3 is CSASGGARTDTQYF. DNA of the CDR3: TGCAGTGCTAGTGGGGGGGCTCGAACAGATACGCAGTATTTT.